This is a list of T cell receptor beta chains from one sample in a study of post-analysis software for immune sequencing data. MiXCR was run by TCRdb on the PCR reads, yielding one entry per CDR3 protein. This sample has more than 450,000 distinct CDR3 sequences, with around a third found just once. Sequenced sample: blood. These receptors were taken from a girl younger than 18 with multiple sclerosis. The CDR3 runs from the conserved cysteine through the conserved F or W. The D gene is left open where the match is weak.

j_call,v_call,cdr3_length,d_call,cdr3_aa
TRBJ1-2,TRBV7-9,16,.,CASSPQRQVTNYGYTF
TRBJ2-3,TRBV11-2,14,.,CASTERLSTDTQYF
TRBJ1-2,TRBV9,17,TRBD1,CASSSLDRVEANYGYTF
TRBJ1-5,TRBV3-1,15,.,CASSQDWTSNQPQHF
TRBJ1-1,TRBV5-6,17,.,CASSLVGGLGGYTEAFF
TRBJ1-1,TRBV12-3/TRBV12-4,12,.,CASSRVGTEAFF
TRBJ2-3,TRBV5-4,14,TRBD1,CASSFTGAGDTQYF
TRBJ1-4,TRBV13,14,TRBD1,CASRKGAANEKLFF
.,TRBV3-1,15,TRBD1,CASSQGPGTGDEQYF
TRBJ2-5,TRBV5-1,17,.,CASSRSGTSTFRETQYF
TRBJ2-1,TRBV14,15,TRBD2,CASSQVAGAYNEQFF
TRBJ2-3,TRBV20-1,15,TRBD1,CSASEPDRGSDTQYF
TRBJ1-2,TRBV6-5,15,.,CASTPQAGPGVGYTF
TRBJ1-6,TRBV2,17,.,CASSEEAASSYNSPLHF
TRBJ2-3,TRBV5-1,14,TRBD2,CASSSGTRADTQYF
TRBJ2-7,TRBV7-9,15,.,CASAPLRGNSYEQYF
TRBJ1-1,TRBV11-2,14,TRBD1,CASSFGQVVPEAFF
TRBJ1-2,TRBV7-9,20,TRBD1,CASSPTSPGTGEVWNYGYTF
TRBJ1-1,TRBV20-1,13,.,CSARAQGGTEAFF
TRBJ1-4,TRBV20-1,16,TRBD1,CSARGQGAQLNEKLFF
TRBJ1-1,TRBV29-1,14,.,CSVVYQTMNTEAFF
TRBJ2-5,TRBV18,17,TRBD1,CASSLRDLTGSAETQYF
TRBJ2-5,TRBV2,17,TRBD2,CASRRGSASGSQETQYF
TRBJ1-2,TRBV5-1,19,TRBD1,CASSLVGTGNSYANYGYTF
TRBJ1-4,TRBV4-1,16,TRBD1,CASSQVLGQGGEKLFF
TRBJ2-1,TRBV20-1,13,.,CSASSVSYNEQFF
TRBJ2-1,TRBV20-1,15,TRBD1,CSARDMRGQGNEQFF
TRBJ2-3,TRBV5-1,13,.,CASSKPSTDTQYF
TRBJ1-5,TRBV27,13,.,CASRGMGNQPQHF